This TCR beta chain emerged from a study of beta chain features in type 1 diabetes (dated by TCRdb to the late 2010s). Context from the whole study: Patients and healthy donors did not differ in mean age, gender distribution, total cell number or subset yield. A total of roughly 98,000,000 sorted cells were examined across all samples, and RNA yield correlated strongly with the number of cells per subset. In the study, recently diagnosed type 1 diabetes patients and matched healthy donors were compared on the TCRB repertoires of their sorted circulating CD4+ T cell subsets. Whereas all 28 donors provided naive and central memory subsets, regulatory and stem cell-like memory subsets were isolated from just 8 patients and roughly 8 healthy donors. Results the study describes overall, beyond this receptor: At VDJ recombination sites, patients with type 1 diabetes made fewer insertions and deleted more nucleotides, a pattern implying thymic rearrangement abnormalities. In all four CD4+ subsets, TCRB CDR3 length was moderately but significantly shorter in type 1 diabetes patients. PCR might favor shorter templates, but patient and control samples were amplified and corrected together, so any skew would affect both groups equally. Naive, central memory and regulatory TCRB repertoires appeared to be more alike among patients than among healthy donors. HLA sub-analyses involved small numbers of individuals, so any influence of HLA type on TCRB rearrangement remained unresolved. Because cDNA rather than genomic DNA was sequenced, highly expressing activated cells could have been over-represented, although no difference in activation and CD3 levels was found between groups.

Comment on this clone: Its antigen target is currently unknown. No much larger clone is present one base from it, and per-base qualities are unavailable.

A single peripheral blood draw of approximately 120 mL on average was collected from each donor into heparinised tubes. Using a panel that included CD45RO, CCR7, CD25, CD127, CD95 and CD27, naive, central memory, regulatory and stem cell-like memory CD4+ T cells were sorted on a BD FACSAria II. All sorted populations exceeded 98% purity. PBMCs were isolated immediately by Lymphoprep density gradient centrifugation and stained directly without culture. To minimize batch effects, samples were stained and sorted in pairs, one healthy donor with one patient per experiment. The CDR3 runs 15 residues from the cysteine to the phenylalanine. CDR3 DNA only is kept here, 45 bases in frame from base 1. The germline V gene supplies CDR1 SGDLS and CDR2 YYNGEE. V is trimmed back by 4 bases and J by 6 bases, and the junction contains 13 bases that no gene match accounts for. All of the isolated RNA was reverse transcribed with the High Capacity cDNA Reverse Transcription Kit, so expressed TCRB transcripts were sequenced. Deep immunoSEQ sequencing was performed on naive, central memory and regulatory T cell samples, with an average of roughly 3.3 million total reads per sample. After sorted cells were lysed in RLT buffer, RNA was extracted with DNase-treated RNeasy Micro or Mini kits, with the choice depending on cell number. Each cell subset was processed on its own to prevent cross-contamination, while patient and healthy donor samples were processed together. TCRB sequences were amplified from cDNA with the immunoSEQ multiplex PCR, producing 87-bp fragments spanning the CDR3 region. Amplicons were sequenced on the Illumina HiSeq platform. The paper's processing steps were these. Synthetic template baselines were used to correct PCR bias computationally, reads within Hamming distance 2 were collapsed, and singletons that could not be merged were discarded. By aligning reads against IMGT, V, D and J genes, CDR3 length, and insertions or deletions at six rearrangement sites were assigned. Within each subset, clonotype counts were normalized to sorted cell number, after which true diversity and Gini coefficients were computed with the tcR R package. The overlap coefficient, calculated on TCRB nucleotide sequences, was used to measure repertoire sharing. As a proxy for the pre-selection repertoire, out-of-frame TCRB sequences from naive cells were analyzed. TCRdb limited this immuneACCESS table to in-frame rearrangements with V and J called. A share of clones is missing; checked studies link under half to unresolved V genes, and the rest is unexplained. V and J calls and clone size are given by that table; D and trimming were obtained from the DNA. The sample yields 240,000 or so clones; 14% were counted once. The ten largest clones take up about 0.019% of the sample.

The sequencing input was naive CD4+ T cells from blood. Taken with the paper, the label for cell subset or site translates to: true naive CD4+ T cells. The chain is made from TRBV9 and TRBJ2-7; TRBD2 aligns with 7 central bases. This receptor was identified in a man younger than 45 with type 1 diabetes. The sequenced DNA: TGTGCCAGCAGCCCGAGCGGGACGGGGGGACTCGAGCAGTACTTC. The resulting protein is CASSPSGTGGLEQYF.